The 2 T cell receptor beta chains presented below share a single source sample, sequenced in a study of post-analysis software for immune sequencing data. Findings of the study overall: A few TRBV segments, TRBV5-6, TRBV5-1 and TRBV20-1 among them, were found more frequent in patients than controls.

Libraries were made from TCR beta cDNA, and they carried unique molecular identifiers. MiXCR, run by TCRdb on the PCR reads, gives a single entry per CDR3 protein. This sample has 450,000 to 700,000 distinct CDR3 sequences, with about 44% found just once. No antigens are known for them. Sequenced sample: blood. The receptors shown here come from a girl aged 5-17 years with multiple sclerosis.

The genes are TRBV7-9 and TRBJ1-6, with D possibly being TRBD1 (6 bases). Germline CDR1 SEHNR, CDR2 FQNEAQ (reference sequence). This CDR3 region has 17 residues. The V and J ends lost 5 bases and 9 bases respectively, with 23 bases between them. CDR3 amino acids: CASSQAGGAQGLSPLHF. The CDR3 region has the DNA TGTGCCAGCAGCCAGGCTGGGGGGGCGCAGGGTCTTTCACCCCTCCACTTT.

A few counts support this clonotype. The rearrangement uses TRBV12-3 or TRBV12-4 and TRBJ2-3; 11 bases map to TRBD2. This CDR3 contains 13 residues. Germline trimming cut 10 bases from V and 5 bases from J; bases unmatched to any gene: 5. CDR3 region: CATRLAGRDTQYF. The CDR3 DNA is TGTGCCACCCGACTAGCGGGAAGAGATACGCAGTATTTT.